The rows below give T cell receptor beta chains drawn from one sample of a study of molecular identifiers for immune sequencing clone quantification. TCRdb recomputed calls from the PCR reads with MiXCR, one row per CDR3 protein. Among 65,000 or so distinct CDR3 sequences listed, about a fifth were seen once. What was sequenced was naive CD8+ T cells from blood, with Jurkat cell RNA spiked in. These TCRs come from a human donor in good health. Some libraries in this study had Jurkat cell RNA spiked in. Both conserved end residues are trimmed from each CDR3.

j_call	v_call	cdr3_aa
TRBJ2-7	TRBV4-2	ASSQDSGTTGLYEQY
TRBJ1-5	TRBV2	ASSPGRTGHQPQH
TRBJ2-5	TRBV10-3	AISESSGQVMETQY
TRBJ2-1	TRBV11-2	ASSSTEGPIYNEQF
TRBJ2-1	TRBV7-8	ASSSIAGTVNEQF
TRBJ1-1	TRBV27	ASSTGTFHTEAF
TRBJ1-1	TRBV7-6	ASSSGQGALGTEAF
TRBJ2-7	TRBV19	ASSISGLATSYEQY
TRBJ2-7	TRBV12-5	ASGFGLAGEQY
TRBJ2-5	TRBV6-5	ASSYKRVKETQY
TRBJ1-6	TRBV20-1	SARDRHQGPSNSPLH
TRBJ1-1	TRBV5-1	ASSFGRTGNTEAF
TRBJ2-7	TRBV6-2/TRBV6-3	ASSYTDFTSYEQY
TRBJ2-7	TRBV12-3/TRBV12-4	ASLDGSSYEQY
TRBJ1-1	TRBV25-1	ASSKTLGTEAF
TRBJ2-7	TRBV5-5	ASSLTGPWSYEQY